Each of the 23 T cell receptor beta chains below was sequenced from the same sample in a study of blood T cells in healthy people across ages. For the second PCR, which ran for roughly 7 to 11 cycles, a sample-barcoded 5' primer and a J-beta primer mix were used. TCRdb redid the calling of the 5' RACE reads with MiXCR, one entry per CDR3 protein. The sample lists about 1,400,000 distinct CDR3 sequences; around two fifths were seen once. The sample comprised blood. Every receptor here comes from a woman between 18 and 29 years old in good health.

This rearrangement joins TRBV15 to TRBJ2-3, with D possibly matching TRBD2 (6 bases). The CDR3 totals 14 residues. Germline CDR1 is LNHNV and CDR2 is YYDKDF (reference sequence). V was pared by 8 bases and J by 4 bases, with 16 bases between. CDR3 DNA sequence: TGTGCCACCTTCGAGGGTAGCGGAGCAGATACGCAGTATTTT. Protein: CATFEGSGADTQYF.

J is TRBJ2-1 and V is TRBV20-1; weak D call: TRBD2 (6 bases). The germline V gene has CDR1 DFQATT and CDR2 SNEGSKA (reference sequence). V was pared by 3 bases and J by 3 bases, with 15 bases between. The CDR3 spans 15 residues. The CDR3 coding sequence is TGCAGTGCTAGTCTCAGGCGAGCGGGCTACAATGAGCAGTTCTTC. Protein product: CSASLRRAGYNEQFF.

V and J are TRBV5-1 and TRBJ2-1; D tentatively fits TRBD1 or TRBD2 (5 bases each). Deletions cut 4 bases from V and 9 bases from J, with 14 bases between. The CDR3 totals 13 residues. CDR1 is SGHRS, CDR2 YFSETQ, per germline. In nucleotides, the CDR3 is TGCGCCAGCAGCAGGGACGCCGGCGGTGAGCAGTTCTTC. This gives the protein CASSRDAGGEQFF.

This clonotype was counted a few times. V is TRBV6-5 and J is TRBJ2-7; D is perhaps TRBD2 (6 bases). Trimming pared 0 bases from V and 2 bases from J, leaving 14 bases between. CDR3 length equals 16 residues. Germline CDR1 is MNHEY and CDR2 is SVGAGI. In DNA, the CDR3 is TGTGCCAGCAGTTACTCGGGGGGAGGTCTGGCCTACGAGCAGTACTTC. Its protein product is CASSYSGGGLAYEQYF.

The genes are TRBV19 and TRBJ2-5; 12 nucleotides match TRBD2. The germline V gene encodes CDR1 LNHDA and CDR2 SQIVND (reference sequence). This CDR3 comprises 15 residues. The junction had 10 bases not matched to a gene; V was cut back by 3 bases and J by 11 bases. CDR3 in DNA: TGTGCCAGTAGTATGACTAGCGGGAGTTATGATGAGCAGTACTTC. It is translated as CASSMTSGSYDEQYF.

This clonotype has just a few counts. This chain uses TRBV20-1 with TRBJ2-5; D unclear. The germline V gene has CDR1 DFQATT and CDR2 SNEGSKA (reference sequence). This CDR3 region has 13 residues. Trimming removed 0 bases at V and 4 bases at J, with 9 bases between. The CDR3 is CSARDSVRETQYF. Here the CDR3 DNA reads TGCAGTGCTAGAGATTCGGTACGAGAGACCCAGTACTTC.

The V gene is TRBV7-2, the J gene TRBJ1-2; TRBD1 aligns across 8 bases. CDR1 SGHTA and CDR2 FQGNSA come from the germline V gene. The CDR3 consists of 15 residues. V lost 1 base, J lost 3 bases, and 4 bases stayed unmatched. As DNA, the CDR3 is TGTGCCAGCAGCTTAGGGTACAGGGGGGACTATGGCTACACCTTC. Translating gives CASSLGYRGDYGYTF.

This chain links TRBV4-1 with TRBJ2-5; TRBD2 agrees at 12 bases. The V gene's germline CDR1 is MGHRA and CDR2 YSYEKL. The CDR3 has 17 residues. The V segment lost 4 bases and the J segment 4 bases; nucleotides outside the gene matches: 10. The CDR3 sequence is CASSRITTSGGGETQYF. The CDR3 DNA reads TGCGCCAGCAGCCGAATCACGACTAGCGGGGGTGGAGAGACCCAGTACTTC.

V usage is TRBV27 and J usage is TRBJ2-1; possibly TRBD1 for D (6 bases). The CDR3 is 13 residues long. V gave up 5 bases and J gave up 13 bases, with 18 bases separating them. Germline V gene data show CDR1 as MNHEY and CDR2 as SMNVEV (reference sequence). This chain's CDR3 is CASSVSNRVEQFF. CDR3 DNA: TGTGCCAGCAGTGTGTCAAACAGGGTCGAACAGTTCTTC.

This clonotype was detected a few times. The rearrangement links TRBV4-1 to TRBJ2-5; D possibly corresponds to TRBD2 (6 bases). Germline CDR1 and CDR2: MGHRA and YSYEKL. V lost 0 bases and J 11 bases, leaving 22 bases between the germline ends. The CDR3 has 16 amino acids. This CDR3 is CASSQDRRAGPTGQYF. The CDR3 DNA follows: TGCGCCAGCAGCCAAGATAGGAGAGCGGGCCCTACGGGGCAGTACTTC.

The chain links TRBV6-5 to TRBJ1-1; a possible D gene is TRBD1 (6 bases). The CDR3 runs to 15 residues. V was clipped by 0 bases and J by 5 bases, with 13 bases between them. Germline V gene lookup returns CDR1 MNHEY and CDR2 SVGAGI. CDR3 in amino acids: CASSYSPGASTEAFF. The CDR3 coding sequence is TGTGCCAGCAGTTACTCGCCAGGGGCGTCGACTGAAGCTTTCTTT.

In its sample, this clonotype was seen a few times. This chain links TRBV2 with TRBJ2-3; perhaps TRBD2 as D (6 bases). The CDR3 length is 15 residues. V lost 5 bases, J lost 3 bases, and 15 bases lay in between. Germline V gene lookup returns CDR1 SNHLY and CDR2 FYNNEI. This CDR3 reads CASSLGLFQTDTQYF. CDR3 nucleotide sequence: TGTGCCAGCAGTTTGGGACTTTTTCAAACAGATACGCAGTATTTT.

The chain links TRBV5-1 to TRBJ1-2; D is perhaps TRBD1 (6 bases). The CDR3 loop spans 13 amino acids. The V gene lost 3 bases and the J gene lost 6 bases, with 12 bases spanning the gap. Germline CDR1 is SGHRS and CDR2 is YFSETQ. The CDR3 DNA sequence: TGCGCCAGCAGCTCCGGACAGTACGATGGCTACACCTTC. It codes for CASSSGQYDGYTF.

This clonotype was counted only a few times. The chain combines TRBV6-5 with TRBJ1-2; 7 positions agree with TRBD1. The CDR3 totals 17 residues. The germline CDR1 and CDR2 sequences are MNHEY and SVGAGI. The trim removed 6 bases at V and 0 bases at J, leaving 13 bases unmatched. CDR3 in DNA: TGTGCCAGCAGCCGTATTGGACAGGCCGAATCTAACTATGGCTACACCTTC. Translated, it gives CASSRIGQAESNYGYTF.

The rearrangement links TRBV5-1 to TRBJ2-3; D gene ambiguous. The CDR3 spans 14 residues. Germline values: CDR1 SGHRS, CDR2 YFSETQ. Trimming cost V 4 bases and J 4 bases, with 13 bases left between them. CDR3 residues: CASSRSGDSDTQYF. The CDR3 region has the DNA TGCGCCAGCAGCCGGAGTGGAGATTCAGATACGCAGTATTTT.

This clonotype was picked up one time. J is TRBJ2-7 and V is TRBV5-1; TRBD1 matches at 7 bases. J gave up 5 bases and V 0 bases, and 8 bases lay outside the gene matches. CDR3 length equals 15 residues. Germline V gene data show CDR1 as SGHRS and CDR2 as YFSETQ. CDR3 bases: TGCGCCAGCAGCTTGGCGGGACAGTCCTACCACGAGCAGTACTTC. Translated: CASSLAGQSYHEQYF. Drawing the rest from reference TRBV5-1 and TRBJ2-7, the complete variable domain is KAGVTQTPRYLIKTRGQQVTLSCSPISGHRSVSWYQQTPGQGLQFLFEYFSETQRNKGNFPGRFSGRQFSNSRSEMNVSTLELGDSALYLCASSLAGQSYHEQYFGPGTRLTVT.

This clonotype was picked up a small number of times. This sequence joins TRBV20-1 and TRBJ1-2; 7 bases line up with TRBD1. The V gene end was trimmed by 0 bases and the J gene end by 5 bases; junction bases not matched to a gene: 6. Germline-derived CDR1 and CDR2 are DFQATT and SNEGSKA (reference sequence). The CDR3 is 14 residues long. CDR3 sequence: CSARDQTGIYGYTF. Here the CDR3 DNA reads TGCAGTGCTAGAGATCAGACAGGGATATATGGCTACACCTTC.

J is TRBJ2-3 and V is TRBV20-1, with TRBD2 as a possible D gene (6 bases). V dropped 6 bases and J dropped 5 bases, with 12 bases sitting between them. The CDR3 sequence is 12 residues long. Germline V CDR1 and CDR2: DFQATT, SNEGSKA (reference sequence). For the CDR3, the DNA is TGCAGTGCCGCGGAGGGCCAAGATACGCAGTATTTT. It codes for CSAAEGQDTQYF.

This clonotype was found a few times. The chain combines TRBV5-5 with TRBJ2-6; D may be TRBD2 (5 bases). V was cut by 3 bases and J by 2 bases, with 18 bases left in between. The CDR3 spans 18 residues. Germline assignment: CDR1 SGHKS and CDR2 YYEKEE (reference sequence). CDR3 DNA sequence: TGTGCCAGCAGCTCGACCGGACTGCTTAATACTGGGGCCAACGTCCTGACTTTC. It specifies CASSSTGLLNTGANVLTF.

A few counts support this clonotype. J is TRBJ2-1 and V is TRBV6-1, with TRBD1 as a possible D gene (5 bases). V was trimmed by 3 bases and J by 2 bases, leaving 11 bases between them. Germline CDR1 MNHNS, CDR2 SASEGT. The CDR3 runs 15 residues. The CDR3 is CASSEPRVPYNEQFF. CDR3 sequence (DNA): TGTGCCAGCAGTGAGCCCAGGGTCCCCTACAATGAGCAGTTCTTC.

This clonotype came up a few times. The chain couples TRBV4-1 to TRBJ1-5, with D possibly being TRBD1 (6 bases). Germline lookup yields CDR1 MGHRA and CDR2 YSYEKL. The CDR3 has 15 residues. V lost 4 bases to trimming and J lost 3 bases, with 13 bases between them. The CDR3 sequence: CASSPGRGNNQPQHF. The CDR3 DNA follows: TGCGCCAGCAGCCCGGGGAGGGGGAACAATCAGCCCCAGCATTTT.

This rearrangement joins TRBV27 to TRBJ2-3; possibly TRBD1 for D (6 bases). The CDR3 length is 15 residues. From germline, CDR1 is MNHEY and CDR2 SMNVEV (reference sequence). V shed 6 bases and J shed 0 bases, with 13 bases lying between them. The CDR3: CASSHRVISTDTQYF. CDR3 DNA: TGTGCCAGCAGCCACAGGGTTATTAGCACAGATACGCAGTATTTT.

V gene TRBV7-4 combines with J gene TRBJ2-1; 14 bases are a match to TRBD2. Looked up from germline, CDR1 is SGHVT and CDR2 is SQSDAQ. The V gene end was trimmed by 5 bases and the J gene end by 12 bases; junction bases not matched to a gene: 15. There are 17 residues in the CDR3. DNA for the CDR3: TGTGCCAGCAGCCTTACCGGGACTAGCGGGAGTATATGGGTGCAGTTCTTC. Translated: CASSLTGTSGSIWVQFF.